A selection of T cell receptor beta chains follows, all from one sample in a study of TIL therapy for anti-PD-1-resistant metastatic lung cancer. The data were produced by immunoSEQ multiplex PCR, yet TCRdb's version contains in-frame clones alone and is incomplete. The repertoire holds under 8,000 clones, with around three fifths as singletons. Sequenced here: tumor tissue, sampled at baseline. These receptors all stem from a person aged 25-85 years with non-small cell lung cancer. The conserved cysteine and the conserved F or W are not part of the CDR3 here. A D gene is named only where the DNA matches it firmly.

v_call d_call cdr3_aa
TRBV5-1 NA ASSFALAGDTEAF
TRBV20-1 NA SGGHGAAQH
TRBV6-1 NA ASTLTFSSYEQY
TRBV6-5 TRBD1 ASSYSAGGPDTQY
TRBV6-5 NA ASTWAGTLGDTQY
TRBV5-6 NA ASSLVQKAGANVLT
TRBV2 NA ASSPDLAVWYEQY
TRBV30 NA AWSVDPNEQY
TRBV7-9 NA ASSLEGRTQPQH
TRBV4-3 NA ASSQILANEQF
TRBV27 TRBD1 ASSLYRQGSEKLF
TRBV6-5 NA ASSYPGRQGSAF
TRBV9 NA ASSFGGFHNEQF
TRBV6-5 TRBD2 ASRRSGLAGNEQF
TRBV4-2 NA ASSQEDSWGTGELF
TRBV30 TRBD2 AWSPGSGPREQY
TRBV7-2 TRBD1 ASSFRGQQPQH
TRBV5-4 NA ASSPQTEAF
TRBV7-2 TRBD1 ASSADRDNYGYT
TRBV18 NA ASSPRVEFHYGYT
TRBV6-5 NA ASSYRGRAYEQY
TRBV6-5 NA ASSEDVGGITEAF
TRBV6-5 NA ASSYRGQSPLH
TRBV2 NA ASSQQGVKLF
TRBV7-9 TRBD2 ASSFLAGAGETQY
TRBV27 TRBD2 ASSLVGGAIDTQY
TRBV5-1 TRBD2 ASSFRLAGGTVNEQF
TRBV20-1 NA SAGIKREQY
TRBV14 NA ASSQFVSRQENTEAF
TRBV7-9 NA ASSPGGYYEQY
TRBV15 TRBD2 ATSRAPLAGGRDEQY
TRBV27 TRBD2 ASSLGLAGVGELF
TRBV5-6 NA ASSIPSLGYTDTQY
TRBV18 NA ASSTQSWRGASTNEKLF
TRBV27 TRBD2 ASSLNGGGRAGDEQF
TRBV7-9 TRBD1 ASSLVLDRGSSYNSPLH
TRBV5-1 NA ASSLKGVAEISGANVLT
TRBV24-1 NA ATSGKRGTPNTGELF
TRBV10-2 NA ASRHSTDTQY
TRBV12-5 NA ASGPSPGTGELF
TRBV7-8 TRBD2 ASSLGLAGDTQY
TRBV5-3 NA ARSLSGEAF
TRBV5-4 TRBD1 ASSPTGDSYNEQF
TRBV10-3 TRBD1 AISRQGGQPQH
TRBV5-5 NA ASRRDPAQPQH
TRBV5-1 NA ASSSSKNTEAF
TRBV6-6 TRBD2 ASSYGGRARNEQF
TRBV7-9 TRBD2 ASSFSTSGNYNEQF
TRBV6-1 NA ASSEGQSGGHTEAF
TRBV5-5 NA ASNQEPTLETQY
TRBV5-1 NA ATRPYLDPSSYNEQF